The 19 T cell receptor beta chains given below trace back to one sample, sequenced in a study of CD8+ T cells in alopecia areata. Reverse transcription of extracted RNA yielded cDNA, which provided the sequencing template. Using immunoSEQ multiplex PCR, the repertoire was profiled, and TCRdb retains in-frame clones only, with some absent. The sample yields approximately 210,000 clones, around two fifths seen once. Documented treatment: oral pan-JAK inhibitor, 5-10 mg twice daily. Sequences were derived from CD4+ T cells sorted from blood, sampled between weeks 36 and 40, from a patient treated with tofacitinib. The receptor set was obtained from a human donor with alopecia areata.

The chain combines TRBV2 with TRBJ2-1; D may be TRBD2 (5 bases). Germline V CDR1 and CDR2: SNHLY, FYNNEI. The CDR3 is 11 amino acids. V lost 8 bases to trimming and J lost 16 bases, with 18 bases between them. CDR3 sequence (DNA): TGTGCCAGCGGGAGTCGGAGTCCGGGATTCTTC. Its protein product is CASGSRSPGFF.

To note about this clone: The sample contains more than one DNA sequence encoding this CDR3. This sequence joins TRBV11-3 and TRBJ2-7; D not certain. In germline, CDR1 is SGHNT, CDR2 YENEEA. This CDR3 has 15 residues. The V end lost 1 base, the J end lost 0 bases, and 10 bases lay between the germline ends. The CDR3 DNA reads TGTGCCAGCAGCTTAGGAAGCGAGAGCTCCTACGAGCAGTACTTC. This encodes CASSLGSESSYEQYF.

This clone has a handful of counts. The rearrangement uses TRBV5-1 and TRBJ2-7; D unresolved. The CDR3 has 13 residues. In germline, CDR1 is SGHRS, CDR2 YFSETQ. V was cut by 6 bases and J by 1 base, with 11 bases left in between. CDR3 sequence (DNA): TGCGCCAGCAATAGGCTGAGGTCCTACGAGCAGTACTTC. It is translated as CASNRLRSYEQYF.

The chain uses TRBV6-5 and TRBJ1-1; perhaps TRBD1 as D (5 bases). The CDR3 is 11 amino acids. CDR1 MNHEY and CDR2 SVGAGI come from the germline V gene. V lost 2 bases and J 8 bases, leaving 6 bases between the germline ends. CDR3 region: CASSYRGEAFF. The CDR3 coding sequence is TGTGCCAGCAGTTACCGGGGGGAAGCTTTCTTT.

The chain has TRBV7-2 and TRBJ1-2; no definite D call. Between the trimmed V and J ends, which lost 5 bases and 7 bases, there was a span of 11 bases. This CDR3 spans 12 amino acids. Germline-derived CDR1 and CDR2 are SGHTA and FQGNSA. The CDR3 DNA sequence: TGTGCCAGCAGCAACCTGCGGGTTGGCTACACCTTC. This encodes CASSNLRVGYTF. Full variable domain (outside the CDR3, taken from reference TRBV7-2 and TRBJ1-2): GAGVSQSPSNKVTEKGKDVELRCDPISGHTALYWYRQSLGQGLEFLIYFQGNSAPDKSGLPSDRFSAERTGGSVSTLTIQRTQQEDSAVYLCASSNLRVGYTFGSGTRLTVV.

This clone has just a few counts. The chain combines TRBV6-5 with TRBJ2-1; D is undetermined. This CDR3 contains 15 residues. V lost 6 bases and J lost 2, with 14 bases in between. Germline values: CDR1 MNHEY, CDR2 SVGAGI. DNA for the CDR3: TGTGCCAGCAGATTGCGTTATAGTCCCTACAATGAGCAGTTCTTC. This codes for CASRLRYSPYNEQFF.

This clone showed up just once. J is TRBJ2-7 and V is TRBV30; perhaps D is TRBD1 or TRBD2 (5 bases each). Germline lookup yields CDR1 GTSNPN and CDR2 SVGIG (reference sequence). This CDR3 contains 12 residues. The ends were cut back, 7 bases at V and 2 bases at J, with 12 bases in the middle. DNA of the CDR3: TGTGCCTATGGGACGGTAACCTACGAGCAGTACTTC. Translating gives CAYGTVTYEQYF.

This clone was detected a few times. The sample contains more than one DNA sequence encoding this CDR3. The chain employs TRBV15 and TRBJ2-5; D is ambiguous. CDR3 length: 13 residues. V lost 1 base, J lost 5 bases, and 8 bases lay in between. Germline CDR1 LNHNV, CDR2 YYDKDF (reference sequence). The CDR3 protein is CATSRVELETQYF. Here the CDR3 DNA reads TGTGCCACCAGCAGAGTGGAGTTGGAGACCCAGTACTTC.

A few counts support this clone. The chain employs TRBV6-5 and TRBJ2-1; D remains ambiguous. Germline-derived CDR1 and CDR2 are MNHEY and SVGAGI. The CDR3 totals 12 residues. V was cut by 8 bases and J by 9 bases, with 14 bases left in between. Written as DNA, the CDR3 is TGTGCCAGCGGCTTGCCGAGAGGTGAGCAGTTCTTC. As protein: CASGLPRGEQFF.

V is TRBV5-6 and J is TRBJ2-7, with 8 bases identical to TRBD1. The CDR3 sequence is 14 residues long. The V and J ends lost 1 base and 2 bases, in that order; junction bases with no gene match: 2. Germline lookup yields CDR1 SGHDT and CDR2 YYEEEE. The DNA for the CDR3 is TGTGCCAGCAGCTTGACAGGGGGAACCTACGAGCAGTACTTC. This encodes CASSLTGGTYEQYF.

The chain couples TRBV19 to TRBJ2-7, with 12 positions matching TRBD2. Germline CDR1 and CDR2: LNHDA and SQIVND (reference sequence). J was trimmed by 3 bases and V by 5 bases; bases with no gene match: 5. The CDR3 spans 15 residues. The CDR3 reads CASSVRTSGIYEQYF. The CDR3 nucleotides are TGTGCCAGTAGTGTACGGACTAGCGGGATCTACGAGCAGTACTTC.

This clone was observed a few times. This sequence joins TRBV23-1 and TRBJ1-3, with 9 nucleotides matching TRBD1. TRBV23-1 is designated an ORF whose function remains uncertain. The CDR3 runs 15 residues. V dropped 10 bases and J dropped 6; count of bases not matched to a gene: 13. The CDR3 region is CATTTERQGENTIYF. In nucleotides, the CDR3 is TGCGCCACCACCACGGAGAGACAGGGGGAAAACACCATATATTTT.

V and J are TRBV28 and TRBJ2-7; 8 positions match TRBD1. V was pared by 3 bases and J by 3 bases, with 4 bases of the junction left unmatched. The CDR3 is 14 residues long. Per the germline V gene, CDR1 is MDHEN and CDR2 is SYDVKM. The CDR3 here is CASSFSDRDYEQYF. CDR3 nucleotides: TGTGCCAGCAGTTTTTCGGACAGGGACTACGAGCAGTACTTC.

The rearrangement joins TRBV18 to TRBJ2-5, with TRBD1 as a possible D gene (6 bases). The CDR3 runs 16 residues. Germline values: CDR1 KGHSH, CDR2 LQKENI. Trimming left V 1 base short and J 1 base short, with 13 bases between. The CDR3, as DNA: TGTGCCAGCTCACCACGTCCGACAGGAGCCCAAGAGACCCAGTACTTC. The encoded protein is CASSPRPTGAQETQYF.

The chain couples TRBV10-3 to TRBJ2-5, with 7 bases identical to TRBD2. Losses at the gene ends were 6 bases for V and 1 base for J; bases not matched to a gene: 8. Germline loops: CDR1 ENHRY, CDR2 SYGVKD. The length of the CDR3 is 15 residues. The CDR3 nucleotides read TGTGCCATCAGCGAGGGGATAGCGGGCCAAGAGACCCAGTACTTC. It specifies CAISEGIAGQETQYF.

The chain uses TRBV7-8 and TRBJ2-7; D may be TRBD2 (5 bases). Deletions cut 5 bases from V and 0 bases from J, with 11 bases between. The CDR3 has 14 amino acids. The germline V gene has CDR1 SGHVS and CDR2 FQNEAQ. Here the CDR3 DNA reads TGTGCCAGCAGCCCCGAGCGGTACTCCTACGAGCAGTACTTC. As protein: CASSPERYSYEQYF.

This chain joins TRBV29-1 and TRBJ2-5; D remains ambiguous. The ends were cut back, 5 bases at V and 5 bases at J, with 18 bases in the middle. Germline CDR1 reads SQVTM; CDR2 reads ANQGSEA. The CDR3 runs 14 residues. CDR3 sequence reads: CSVLGDSVGETQYF. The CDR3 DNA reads TGCAGCGTTCTTGGAGATTCGGTAGGGGAGACCCAGTACTTC.

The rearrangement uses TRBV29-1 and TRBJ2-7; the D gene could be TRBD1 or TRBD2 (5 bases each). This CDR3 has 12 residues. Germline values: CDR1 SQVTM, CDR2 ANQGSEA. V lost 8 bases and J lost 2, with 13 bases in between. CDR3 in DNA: TGCAGCTTCCGGGACGGCCCCTACGAGCAGTACTTC. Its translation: CSFRDGPYEQYF.

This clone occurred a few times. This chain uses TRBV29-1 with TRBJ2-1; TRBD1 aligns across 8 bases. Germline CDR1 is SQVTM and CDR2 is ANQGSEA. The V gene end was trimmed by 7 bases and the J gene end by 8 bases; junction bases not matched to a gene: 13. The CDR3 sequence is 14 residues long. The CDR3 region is CSAPGTGNSHEQFF. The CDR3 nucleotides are TGCAGCGCCCCCGGGACAGGCAATAGCCATGAGCAGTTCTTC.